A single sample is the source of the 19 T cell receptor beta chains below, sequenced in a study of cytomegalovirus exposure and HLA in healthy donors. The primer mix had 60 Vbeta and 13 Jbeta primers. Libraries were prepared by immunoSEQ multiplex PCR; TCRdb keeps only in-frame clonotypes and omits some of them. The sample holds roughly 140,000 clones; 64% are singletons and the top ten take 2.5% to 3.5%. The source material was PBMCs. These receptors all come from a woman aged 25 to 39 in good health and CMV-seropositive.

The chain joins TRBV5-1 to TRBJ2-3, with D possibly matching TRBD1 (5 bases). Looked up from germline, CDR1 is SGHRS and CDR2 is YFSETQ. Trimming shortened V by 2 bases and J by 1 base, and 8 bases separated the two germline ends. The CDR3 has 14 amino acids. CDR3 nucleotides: TGCGCCAGCAGCTTCGACAGACGCACAGATACGCAGTATTTT. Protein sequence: CASSFDRRTDTQYF.

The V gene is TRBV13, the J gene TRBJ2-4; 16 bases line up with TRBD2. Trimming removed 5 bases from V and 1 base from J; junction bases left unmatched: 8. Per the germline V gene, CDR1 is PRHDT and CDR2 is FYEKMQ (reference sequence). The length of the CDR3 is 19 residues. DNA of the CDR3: TGTGCCAGCAGCCCCCCGGGACTAGCGGGAGGGCCGGCCAAAAACATTCAGTACTTC. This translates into CASSPPGLAGGPAKNIQYF.

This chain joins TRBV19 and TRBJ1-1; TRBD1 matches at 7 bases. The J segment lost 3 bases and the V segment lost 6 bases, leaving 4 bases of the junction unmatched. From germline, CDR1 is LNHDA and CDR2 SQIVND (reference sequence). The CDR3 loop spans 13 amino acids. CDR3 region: CASRGQGDTEAFF. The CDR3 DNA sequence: TGTGCCAGTAGAGGGCAGGGGGACACTGAAGCTTTCTTT.

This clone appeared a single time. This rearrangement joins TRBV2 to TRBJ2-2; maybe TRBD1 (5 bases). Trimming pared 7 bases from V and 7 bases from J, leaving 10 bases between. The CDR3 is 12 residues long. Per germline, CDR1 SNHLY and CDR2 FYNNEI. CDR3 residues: CASKGQIGELFF. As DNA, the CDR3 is TGTGCCAGCAAAGGACAAATCGGGGAGCTGTTTTTT.

The CDR3 DNA follows: TGCGCCAGCAGCCAAGGAGCCGGGACAAGTTCCTACGAGCAGTACTTC. Translated: CASSQGAGTSSYEQYF. V and J are TRBV4-1 and TRBJ2-7, with a tentative D call TRBD1 (6 bases). Trimming left V 1 base short and J 1 base short, with 14 bases between. There are 16 residues in the CDR3. CDR1 MGHRA and CDR2 YSYEKL come from the germline V gene.

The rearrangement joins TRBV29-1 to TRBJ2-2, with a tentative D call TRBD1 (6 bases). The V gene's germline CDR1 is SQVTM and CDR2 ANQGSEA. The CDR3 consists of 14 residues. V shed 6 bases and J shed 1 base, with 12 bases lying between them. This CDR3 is CSVSGTMNTGELFF. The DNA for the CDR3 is TGCAGCGTCTCCGGGACAATGAACACCGGGGAGCTGTTTTTT.

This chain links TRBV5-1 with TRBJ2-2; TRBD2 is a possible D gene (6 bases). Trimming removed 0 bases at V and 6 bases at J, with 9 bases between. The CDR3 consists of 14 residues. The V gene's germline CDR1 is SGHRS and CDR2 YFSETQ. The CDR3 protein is CASSLDGGAGELFF. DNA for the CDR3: TGCGCCAGCAGCTTGGACGGGGGTGCCGGGGAGCTGTTTTTT. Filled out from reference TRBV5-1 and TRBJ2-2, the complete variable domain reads KAGVTQTPRYLIKTRGQQVTLSCSPISGHRSVSWYQQTPGQGLQFLFEYFSETQRNKGNFPGRFSGRQFSNSRSEMNVSTLELGDSALYLCASSLDGGAGELFFGEGSRLTVL.

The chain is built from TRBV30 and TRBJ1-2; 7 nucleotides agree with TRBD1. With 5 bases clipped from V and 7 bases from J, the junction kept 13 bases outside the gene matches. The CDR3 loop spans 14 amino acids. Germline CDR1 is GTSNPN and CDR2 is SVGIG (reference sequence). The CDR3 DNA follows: TGTGCCTGGGACGGTGACAGGGAGCTATCTGGCTACACCTTC. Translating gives CAWDGDRELSGYTF.

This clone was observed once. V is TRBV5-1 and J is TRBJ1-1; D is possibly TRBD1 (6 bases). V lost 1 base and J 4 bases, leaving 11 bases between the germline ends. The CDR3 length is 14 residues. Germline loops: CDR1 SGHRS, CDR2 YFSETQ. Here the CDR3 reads CASSLKTGRTEAFF. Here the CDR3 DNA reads TGCGCCAGCAGCTTGAAGACAGGCCGCACTGAAGCTTTCTTT.

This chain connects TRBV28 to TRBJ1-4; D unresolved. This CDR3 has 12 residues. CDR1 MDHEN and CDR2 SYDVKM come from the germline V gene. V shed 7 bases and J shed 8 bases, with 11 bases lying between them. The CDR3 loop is CASNQEREKLFF. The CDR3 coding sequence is TGTGCCAGCAACCAGGAGCGGGAAAAACTGTTTTTT.

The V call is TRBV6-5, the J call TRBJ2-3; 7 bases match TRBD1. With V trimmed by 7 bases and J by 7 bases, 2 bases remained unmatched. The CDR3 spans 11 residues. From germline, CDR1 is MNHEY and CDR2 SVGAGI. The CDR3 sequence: CASNRGNTQYF. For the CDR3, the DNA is TGTGCCAGCAACAGGGGAAATACGCAGTATTTT.

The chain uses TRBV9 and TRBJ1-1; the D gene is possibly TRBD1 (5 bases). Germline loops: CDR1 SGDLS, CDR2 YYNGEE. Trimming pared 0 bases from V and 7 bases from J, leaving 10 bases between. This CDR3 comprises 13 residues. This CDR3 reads CASSVEQGGEAFF. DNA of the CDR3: TGTGCCAGCAGCGTAGAGCAGGGCGGTGAAGCTTTCTTT.

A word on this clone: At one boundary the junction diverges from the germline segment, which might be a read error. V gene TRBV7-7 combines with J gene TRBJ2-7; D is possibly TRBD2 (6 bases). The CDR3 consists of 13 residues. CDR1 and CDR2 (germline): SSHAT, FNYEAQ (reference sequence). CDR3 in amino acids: CASSPGLSYEQYF. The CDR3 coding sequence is TGTGCTAGCAGCCCGGGACTCAGCTACGAGCAGTACTTC.

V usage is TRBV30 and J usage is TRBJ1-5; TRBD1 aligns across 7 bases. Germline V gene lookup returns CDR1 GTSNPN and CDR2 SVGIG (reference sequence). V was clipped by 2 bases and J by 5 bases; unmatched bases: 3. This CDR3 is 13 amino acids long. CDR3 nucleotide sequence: TGTGCCTGGAGTAGACAGGGAGATCAGCCCCAGCATTTT. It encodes CAWSRQGDQPQHF.

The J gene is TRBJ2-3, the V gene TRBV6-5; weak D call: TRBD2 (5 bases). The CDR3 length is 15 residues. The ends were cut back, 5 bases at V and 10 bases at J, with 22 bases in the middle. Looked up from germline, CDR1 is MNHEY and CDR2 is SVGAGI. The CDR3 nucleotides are TGTGCCAGCAGTCTCGACGGTCGGGTCCCGAGGGCGCAGTATTTT. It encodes CASSLDGRVPRAQYF.

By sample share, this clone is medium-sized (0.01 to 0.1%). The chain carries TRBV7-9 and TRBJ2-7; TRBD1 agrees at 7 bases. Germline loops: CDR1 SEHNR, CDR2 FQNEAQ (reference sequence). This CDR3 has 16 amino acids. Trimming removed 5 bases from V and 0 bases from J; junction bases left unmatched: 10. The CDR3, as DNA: TGTGCCAGCAGCCAAGGTCGGACAGGCGTCTCCTACGAGCAGTACTTC. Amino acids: CASSQGRTGVSYEQYF.

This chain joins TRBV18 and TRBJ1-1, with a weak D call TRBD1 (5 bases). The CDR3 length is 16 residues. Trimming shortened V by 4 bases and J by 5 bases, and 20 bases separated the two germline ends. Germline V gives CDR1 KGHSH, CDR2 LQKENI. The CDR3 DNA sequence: TGTGCCAGCTCACTATTATATGGGGTCCCAGGGACTGAAGCTTTCTTT. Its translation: CASSLLYGVPGTEAFF.

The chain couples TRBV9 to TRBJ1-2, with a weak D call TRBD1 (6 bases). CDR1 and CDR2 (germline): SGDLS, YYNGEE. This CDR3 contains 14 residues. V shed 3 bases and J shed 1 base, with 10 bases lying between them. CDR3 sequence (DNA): TGTGCCAGCAGCGCGAGAGGGGGTAACTATGGCTACACCTTC. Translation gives CASSARGGNYGYTF.

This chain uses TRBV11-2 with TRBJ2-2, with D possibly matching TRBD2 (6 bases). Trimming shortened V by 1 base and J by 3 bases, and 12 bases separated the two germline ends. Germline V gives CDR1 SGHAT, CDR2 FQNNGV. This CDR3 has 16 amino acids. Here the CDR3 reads CASSLAGGVYTGELFF. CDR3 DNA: TGTGCCAGCAGCTTAGCTGGCGGGGTTTACACCGGGGAGCTGTTTTTT.